The 14 T cell receptor beta chains below come from one sample, sequenced in a study of T-cell reconstitution after alpha-beta-depleted transplantation in children. Using unique molecular identifiers, the investigators prepared the TCRbeta library. TCRdb ran MiXCR on the PCR reads and lists one entry per CDR3 protein. The data show a few hundred thousand distinct CDR3 sequences, around 25% seen once. The material sequenced was PBMCs, taken before TCRalphabeta/CD19-depleted stem cell transplant. Receptors were obtained from a girl aged 2-10 years with Fanconi anemia, due to receive a stem cell transplant.

This clonotype was recorded a few times. The V and J genes are TRBV28 and TRBJ2-6; TRBD1 matches 11 bases. Germline values: CDR1 MDHEN, CDR2 SYDVKM. V lost 4 bases to trimming and J lost 6 bases; unmatched junction nucleotides: 11. This CDR3 spans 18 amino acids. As DNA, the CDR3 is TGTGCCAGCAGTTCCTCGGACAGGGGGCTCTCGGTGGCCAACGTCCTGACTTTC. It is translated as CASSSSDRGLSVANVLTF.

This chain links TRBV20-1 with TRBJ2-7, with 8 bases aligning to TRBD2. The V gene end was trimmed by 4 bases and the J gene end by 3 bases; junction bases not matched to a gene: 11. Germline V CDR1 and CDR2: DFQATT, SNEGSKA (reference sequence). The CDR3 runs 15 residues. This CDR3 is CSAIPTRREGYEQYF. CDR3 nucleotides: TGCAGTGCTATCCCGACTCGTCGGGAGGGCTACGAGCAGTACTTC.

This chain joins TRBV11-2 and TRBJ1-1; D may be TRBD1 (5 bases). The V gene lost 2 bases and the J gene lost 4 bases, with 14 bases spanning the gap. The CDR3 is 15 amino acids. CDR1 and CDR2 from the germline V gene are SGHAT and FQNNGV. The chain's CDR3 is CASSLSVSGGTEAFF. CDR3 sequence (DNA): TGTGCCAGCAGCTTATCCGTCTCCGGGGGCACTGAAGCTTTCTTT.

This clonotype was seen a handful of times. The V and J genes are TRBV20-1 and TRBJ2-1, with 10 bases that match TRBD2. There are 15 residues in the CDR3. Trimming removed 3 bases from V and 9 bases from J; junction bases left unmatched: 11. Germline V lookup: CDR1 DFQATT, CDR2 SNEGSKA (reference sequence). The CDR3 sequence is CSARERGGSWGEQFF. CDR3 DNA sequence: TGCAGTGCTAGGGAGCGGGGGGGCTCATGGGGTGAGCAGTTCTTC.

This clonotype occurred a few times. The chain has TRBV20-1 and TRBJ2-7; D may be TRBD1 (6 bases). Germline values: CDR1 DFQATT, CDR2 SNEGSKA (reference sequence). Trimming took off 5 bases at V and 1 base at J, with 21 bases between the two ends. The CDR3 spans 16 residues. The CDR3 coding sequence is TGCAGTGCTTCGAAGGAGACAGGCGCTAAATCCTACGAGCAGTACTTC. Translation gives CSASKETGAKSYEQYF.

This clonotype was seen repeatedly, ten times or more. The rearrangement joins TRBV29-1 to TRBJ2-2, with TRBD2 matching 7 bases. Looked up from germline, CDR1 is SQVTM and CDR2 is ANQGSEA. This CDR3 is 15 amino acids long. The junction had 10 bases not matched to a gene; V was cut back by 6 bases and J by 3 bases. For the CDR3, the DNA is TGCAGCGTCGCAGGAGGGAGGGGTGACACCGGGGAGCTGTTTTTT. Translation gives CSVAGGRGDTGELFF.

This chain connects TRBV29-1 to TRBJ2-1; 7 nucleotides match TRBD1. The germline V gene has CDR1 SQVTM and CDR2 ANQGSEA. The CDR3 is made up of 14 amino acids. The ends lost 7 bases at V and 9 bases at J; junction bases unmatched: 15. The CDR3 region is CSGRVLDYRGEQFF. In nucleotides, the CDR3 is TGCAGCGGTCGTGTCTTAGACTACAGGGGTGAGCAGTTCTTC.

Only a few counts were recorded for this clonotype. V gene TRBV20-1 combines with J gene TRBJ2-1; D is possibly TRBD1 (5 bases). With 3 bases removed from V and 3 bases from J, the gap between germline ends came to 21 bases. Germline V gene data show CDR1 as DFQATT and CDR2 as SNEGSKA (reference sequence). The CDR3 spans 17 residues. The CDR3, as DNA: TGCAGTGCTAGCCATTCTACCGCCGACAGCCTCTACAATGAGCAGTTCTTC. It codes for CSASHSTADSLYNEQFF.

There are many counts of this clonotype. The J gene is TRBJ1-5, the V gene TRBV4-2, with D maybe TRBD1 (5 bases). CDR3 length equals 15 residues. Germline-derived CDR1 and CDR2 are LGHNA and YNFKEQ. Between the trimmed V and J ends, which lost 1 base and 4 bases, there was a span of 11 bases. CDR3 amino acids: CASSQAPGTNQPQHF. In DNA form, the CDR3 reads TGTGCCAGCAGCCAAGCTCCCGGGACGAATCAGCCCCAGCATTTT.

There are many counts of this clonotype. The rearrangement links TRBV20-1 to TRBJ1-3; D perhaps matches TRBD1 (6 bases). Germline CDR1 and CDR2: DFQATT and SNEGSKA (reference sequence). Between the trimmed V and J ends, which lost 6 bases and 6 bases, there was a span of 15 bases. CDR3 size: 13 residues. The CDR3 DNA reads as TGCAGTGCGCGGACAGACAGACTAAACACCATATATTTT. This encodes CSARTDRLNTIYF.

The chain has TRBV2 and TRBJ2-7; 11 bases map to TRBD2. The germline V gene encodes CDR1 SNHLY and CDR2 FYNNEI. The J segment lost 2 bases and the V segment lost 5 bases, leaving 5 bases of the junction unmatched. CDR3 length: 15 residues. CDR3 in amino acids: CASSYPGLAAYEQYF. In DNA, the CDR3 is TGTGCCAGCAGTTATCCGGGACTAGCGGCCTACGAGCAGTACTTC. The entire variable domain, with the rest obtained from reference TRBV2 and TRBJ2-7, is as follows: EPEVTQTPSHQVTQMGQEVILRCVPISNHLYFYWYRQILGQKVEFLVSFYNNEISEKSEIFDDQFSVERPDGSNFTLKIRSTKLEDSAMYFCASSYPGLAAYEQYFGPGTRLTVT.

This clonotype was seen only a few times. V usage is TRBV20-1 and J usage is TRBJ2-1; TRBD2 is a possible D gene (5 bases). This CDR3 contains 13 residues. Trimming left V 4 bases short and J 7 bases short, with 14 bases between. The germline gives CDR1 DFQATT, CDR2 SNEGSKA (reference sequence). The CDR3 is CSATQTPGNEQFF. The CDR3 DNA reads TGCAGTGCTACTCAAACTCCGGGAAATGAGCAGTTCTTC.

This clonotype has ten or more counts. The rearrangement joins TRBV29-1 to TRBJ1-2; D is ambiguous. The CDR3 runs 12 residues. CDR1 is SQVTM and CDR2 is ANQGSEA in the germline V gene. Deletions cut 5 bases from V and 5 bases from J, with 12 bases between. The CDR3 sequence is CSVSAGGYGYTF. DNA of the CDR3: TGCAGCGTTTCGGCGGGTGGATATGGCTACACCTTC. Full variable domain (rest looked up from reference TRBV29-1 and TRBJ1-2): SAVISQKPSRDICQRGTSLTIQCQVDSQVTMMFWYRQQPGQSLTLIATANQGSEATYESGFVIDKFPISRPNLTFSTLTVSNMSPEDSSIYLCSVSAGGYGYTFGSGTRLTVV.

A single count supports this clonotype. V gene TRBV5-1 combines with J gene TRBJ1-5; no definite D call. The V end lost 2 bases, the J end lost 0 bases, and 18 bases lay between the germline ends. The CDR3 length is 18 residues. Germline assignment: CDR1 SGHRS and CDR2 YFSETQ. In nucleotides, the CDR3 is TGCGCCAGCAGCTTCGACTTGTCCGGCCCGTATAGCAATCAGCCCCAGCATTTT. It translates to CASSFDLSGPYSNQPQHF. Variable domain in full (rest from reference TRBV5-1 and TRBJ1-5): KAGVTQTPRYLIKTRGQQVTLSCSPISGHRSVSWYQQTPGQGLQFLFEYFSETQRNKGNFPGRFSGRQFSNSRSEMNVSTLELGDSALYLCASSFDLSGPYSNQPQHFGDGTRLSIL.